This T cell receptor beta chain was documented in a study of T-cell memory formation after mild COVID-19. 5'RACE primed from the constant segment yielded TCR alpha and TCR beta cDNA libraries bearing sample barcodes and UMIs. TCRdb reprocessed the 5' RACE reads via MiXCR and lists one record per CDR3 protein. The sample holds 57,000 or so distinct CDR3 sequences, about a tenth seen once. The CDR3 contains 14 residues. CDR1 KGHDR and CDR2 SFDVKD come from the germline V gene. The V end was cut by 1 base, the J end by 5 bases, with 7 bases between. A note on this clonotype: Its specificity is unknown.

General observations from the study: There were some responding clones in pre-infection memory, which suggested that cross-reactive memory had joined. Clones contracting over day 15 to 85 were CD4/CD8 balanced, with later expanders leaning CD4+. Contracting CD4+ clones were located mainly in CM and EM, and CD8+ clones in EMRA.

The source of this sequence is a man aged 18 to 30 who had mild COVID-19 (a few samples of this study predate the infection). Cell type and time point are not known. V is TRBV24-1 and J is TRBJ2-2; D unclear. The sequencing sample was made of PBMCs or a T cell subset sorted from them (not recorded which). CDR3 residues: CATSDFRETGELFF. CDR3 DNA sequence: TGTGCCACCAGTGATTTCAGAGAAACCGGGGAGCTGTTTTTT.